This T cell receptor beta chain was identified in a study of CD8 T cells in ankylosing spondylitis (TCRdb year 2017). Background on the whole study: T cell receptor beta repertoires were profiled in healthy donors and ankylosing spondylitis patients so that disease-linked TCR variants could be found. Peripheral blood was sampled, and synovial fluid was also collected from ankylosing spondylitis patients. The full study cohort comprised 20 to 30 ankylosing spondylitis patients and about 110 healthy donors.

Synovial fluid samples and blood samples obtained from the same ankylosing spondylitis patients were matched. The data were produced on an Illumina HiSeq 2500. Quantitative 5'-RACE with molecular barcodes was the method used to prepare the TCR beta libraries. Per the original workflow: A new computational method, built on a probabilistic model of VDJ rearrangement, was used to identify disease-linked TCR variants. TCRdb trimmed the raw reads at Q25, called clones with MiXCR and kept productive beta chains. Rows are combined by CDR3 protein, so each entry shows the most common genes and DNA. The V and J calls were determined by TCRdb, not by the authors. The sample includes 150,000 to 200,000 distinct CDR3 sequences, with under 35% observed a single time. The biggest ten clones account for 4.5% to 6% of the sample. Overall results and qualifications from the work: The disease-linked clones showed a CD8+ phenotype and occurred at relatively low frequencies in peripheral blood. A TCR beta motif of about eight highly homologous amino acid variants appeared characteristic of blood from ankylosing spondylitis patients. Some motif variants had previously been reported in the synovial fluid and blood of reactive arthritis patients, which suggests shared mechanisms of disease initiation. Significant enrichment of the disease-linked clones was reported in matched synovial fluid samples from ankylosing spondylitis patients.

Note on this clonotype: Its binding antigen is unknown. Per-base qualities were not stored, and no clone one base away is much larger.

According to the germline V gene (reference sequence), CDR1 reads DFQATT and CDR2 reads SNEGSKA. The germline V and J ends show losses of 6 bases and 4 bases respectively, and no gene match explains 14 bases of the junction. The CDR3, cysteine through phenylalanine, is 15 amino acids long. The CDR3 DNA has 45 bases and is translated from base 1. The sequence joins TRBV20-1 to TRBJ2-7, with 8 junctional bases fitting TRBD1. The sequence came from a male donor with ankylosing spondylitis. The source material was synovial fluid, either unsorted or a sorted T cell fraction (not recorded which). CDR3 reads: CSAKHLDRGRYEQYF. The sequenced DNA: TGCAGTGCCAAGCACTTAGACAGGGGTCGTTACGAGCAGTACTTC.